The entry below describes one TCR beta chain. Its antigen is unidentified. This sample was taken from a study of cytomegalovirus exposure and HLA in healthy donors. About the research overall: A prior analysis found fewer than 120 million unique TCR beta sequences from about 179 million T cells.

The V end was cut by 0 bases, the J end by 5 bases, with 12 bases between. The germline V gene has CDR1 LGHNA and CDR2 YSLEER. The CDR3 sequence is 15 residues long. Points from the study as a whole: Previously analyzed data showed that most TCR beta V segments were productive at a frequency of about 90% or about 30%. Reportedly, TCR beta sequences accurately predicted HLA-A and HLA-B alleles in most subjects.

In the PCR, 60 Vbeta and 13 Jbeta primers were used. Measured with immunoSEQ multiplex PCR; TCRdb has only the in-frame clones, and not every one. The sample lists about 130,000 clones; around 76% were seen once. Sequencing input: PBMCs. The genes are TRBV4-3 and TRBJ2-3; D possibly corresponds to TRBD2 (5 bases). This TCR derives from a male donor in good health and CMV-seronegative. CDR3: CASSQDPDYRDTQYF. The CDR3 nucleotides read TGCGCCAGCAGCCAAGATCCCGACTACCGAGATACGCAGTATTTT.